These 19 T cell receptor beta chains share one sample of origin, sequenced in a study of response to subunit inactivated influenza vaccine. MiXCR was run by TCRdb on the RT-PCR reads, yielding one entry per CDR3 protein. The sample consists of 450,000 to 600,000 distinct CDR3 sequences, roughly 8.2% of them appearing once. The sample here was PBMCs from blood, taken around 25 months after vaccination. The receptors here all came from a man between 45 and 75 years old who received an inactivated influenza vaccine.

The V call is TRBV20-1, the J call TRBJ1-5, with TRBD1 matching over 8 bases. The CDR3 has 12 residues. Germline-derived CDR1 and CDR2 are DFQATT and SNEGSKA (reference sequence). Germline trimming cut 7 bases from V and 7 bases from J; bases unmatched to any gene: 6. The CDR3 reads CSVRGQGQPQHF. As DNA, the CDR3 is TGCAGTGTCAGGGGGCAAGGGCAGCCCCAGCATTTT.

This clonotype was detected only a few times. V usage is TRBV12-3 or TRBV12-4 and J usage is TRBJ2-3, with TRBD2 matching 15 bases. The CDR3 is made up of 17 amino acids. Trimming removed 5 bases from V and 0 bases from J; junction bases left unmatched: 3. CDR3 protein: CASSRTSGGVSTDTQYF. For the CDR3, the DNA is TGTGCCAGCAGTCGGACTAGCGGGGGGGTTAGCACAGATACGCAGTATTTT.

This clonotype was observed a handful of times. This chain joins TRBV11-2 and TRBJ2-2; D remains ambiguous. Germline V gene lookup returns CDR1 SGHAT and CDR2 FQNNGV. The CDR3 is 15 amino acids. Trimming stripped 2 bases from V and 4 bases from J, with 11 bases between. The CDR3 DNA reads TGTGCCAGCAGCTTATGGGCAGCTTCCACCGGGGAGCTGTTTTTT. This sequence encodes CASSLWAASTGELFF.

At least ten counts were recorded for this clonotype. The chain has TRBV12-3 or TRBV12-4 and TRBJ2-3, with a weak D call TRBD1 (5 bases). The CDR3 totals 12 residues. The V gene lost 5 bases and the J gene lost 9 bases, with 12 bases spanning the gap. The CDR3 is CASSPGLGTQYF. In DNA form, the CDR3 reads TGTGCCAGCAGTCCAGGGTTGGGAACGCAGTATTTT.

This clonotype was detected only a few times. The V and J genes are TRBV15 and TRBJ1-1; D is uncertain. CDR1 LNHNV and CDR2 YYDKDF come from the germline V gene (reference sequence). V dropped 4 bases and J dropped 0 bases, with 6 bases sitting between them. The CDR3 totals 13 residues. This CDR3 reads CATSTGMNTEAFF. CDR3 nucleotides: TGTGCCACCAGCACCGGGATGAACACTGAAGCTTTCTTT.

The chain carries TRBV2 and TRBJ2-5; 7 positions agree with TRBD1. The CDR3 extends over 14 amino acids. CDR1 and CDR2 from the germline V gene are SNHLY and FYNNEI. J gave up 4 bases and V 5 bases, and 7 bases lay outside the gene matches. CDR3 sequence (DNA): TGTGCCAGCAGTCGGGGACAGAGAACAGAGACCCAGTACTTC. It encodes CASSRGQRTETQYF.

V and J are TRBV5-1 and TRBJ2-1; a possible D gene is TRBD1 (5 bases). The CDR3 contains 12 residues. Looked up from germline, CDR1 is SGHRS and CDR2 is YFSETQ. Between the trimmed V and J ends, which lost 1 base and 8 bases, there was a span of 7 bases. For the CDR3, the DNA is TGCGCCAGCAGCTTGAGGGGTCATGAGCAGTTCTTC. Protein: CASSLRGHEQFF. Based on the CDR3 plus reference TRBV5-1 and TRBJ2-1, the full variable domain is KAGVTQTPRYLIKTRGQQVTLSCSPISGHRSVSWYQQTPGQGLQFLFEYFSETQRNKGNFPGRFSGRQFSNSRSEMNVSTLELGDSALYLCASSLRGHEQFFGPGTRLTVL.

The V and J genes are TRBV19 and TRBJ2-7; possible D gene TRBD2, 5 bases. The V end was cut by 6 bases, the J end by 5 bases, with 20 bases between. In germline, CDR1 is LNHDA, CDR2 SQIVND (reference sequence). CDR3 length: 15 amino acids. The CDR3 region has the DNA TGTGCCAGTAGCCGGTGGGGAGTTGCCACCGACGAGCAGTACTTC. Protein sequence: CASSRWGVATDEQYF.

This clonotype was observed many times. This chain connects TRBV15 to TRBJ2-3; D gene uncertain. Germline V gene sequence: CDR1 LNHNV, CDR2 YYDKDF (reference sequence). This CDR3 is 14 amino acids long. Between the trimmed V and J ends, which lost 0 bases and 4 bases, there was a span of 8 bases. In nucleotides, the CDR3 is TGTGCCACCAGCAGAGACGGGTACGCAGATACGCAGTATTTT. It is translated as CATSRDGYADTQYF.

This chain joins TRBV29-1 and TRBJ2-3; perhaps TRBD2 as D (7 bases). This CDR3 has 14 amino acids. From germline, CDR1 is SQVTM and CDR2 ANQGSEA. V shed 4 bases and J shed 0 bases, with 11 bases lying between them. The CDR3 DNA follows: TGCAGCGTTGTGGGGGGGCAGAGCACAGATACGCAGTATTTT. Residues: CSVVGGQSTDTQYF.

This chain joins TRBV5-1 and TRBJ2-3; D might be TRBD2 (6 bases). V shed 2 bases and J shed 4 bases, with 11 bases lying between them. There are 14 residues in the CDR3. The germline CDR1 and CDR2 sequences are SGHRS and YFSETQ. The CDR3 DNA reads as TGCGCCAGCAGCTTTGGTGCGGGGCCAGATACGCAGTATTTT. It codes for CASSFGAGPDTQYF.

This clonotype was picked up a small number of times. The CDR3 is CAIRDQRETQYF. The CDR3 DNA reads as TGTGCCATTAGGGACCAGAGAGAGACCCAGTACTTC. The chain uses TRBV10-3 and TRBJ2-5, with D tentatively TRBD1 or TRBD2 (5 bases each). The V end was cut by 9 bases, the J end by 4 bases, with 12 bases between. In germline, CDR1 is ENHRY, CDR2 SYGVKD. The length of the CDR3 is 12 residues.

This chain connects TRBV18 to TRBJ2-3, with 10 bases that match TRBD1. The CDR3 has 17 amino acids. The V gene end was trimmed by 3 bases and the J gene end by 4 bases; junction bases not matched to a gene: 10. Germline CDR1 KGHSH, CDR2 LQKENI. The CDR3 is CASSPRGQGIAPDTQYF. CDR3 in DNA: TGTGCCAGCTCACCGAGGGGACAGGGGATTGCCCCAGATACGCAGTATTTT. The full variable domain, with the rest looked up from reference TRBV18 and TRBJ2-3, is NAGVMQNPRHLVRRRGQEARLRCSPMKGHSHVYWYRQLPEEGLKFMVYLQKENIIDESGMPKERFSAEFPKEGPSILRIQQVVRGDSAAYFCASSPRGQGIAPDTQYFGPGTRLTVL.

Many counts were recorded for this clonotype. The V gene is TRBV24-1, the J gene TRBJ2-3; 11 nucleotides align to TRBD1. Germline V gene lookup returns CDR1 KGHDR and CDR2 SFDVKD. V lost 9 bases, J lost 1 base, and 2 bases stayed unmatched. The CDR3 length is 14 residues. CDR3 nucleotide sequence: TGTGCCACCGGGACAGGGGGTGGCACAGATACGCAGTATTTT. It yields the protein CATGTGGGTDTQYF.

This clonotype has ten or more counts. The chain links TRBV3-1 to TRBJ1-1, with a possible D match to TRBD1 (6 bases). The CDR3 extends over 15 amino acids. Trimming shortened V by 4 bases and J by 0 bases, and 12 bases separated the two germline ends. Germline V CDR1 and CDR2: LGHDT, YNNKEL (reference sequence). The CDR3 DNA reads as TGTGCCAGCAGCCGAAGGGGGGGGCTGAACACTGAAGCTTTCTTT. This codes for CASSRRGGLNTEAFF.

As DNA, the CDR3 is TGTGCCAGCAGCCAAACCCTCCTGGGGGAAGTGGCACGGCTCAATGAGCAGTTCTTC. It encodes CASSQTLLGEVARLNEQFF. The chain is built from TRBV3-1 and TRBJ2-1; tentatively, D is TRBD1 or TRBD2 (5 bases each). This CDR3 region has 19 residues. Trimming pared 2 bases from V and 6 bases from J, leaving 26 bases between. CDR1 and CDR2 (germline): LGHDT, YNNKEL (reference sequence).

This clonotype was observed a single time. This chain joins TRBV5-1 and TRBJ2-1; the match to TRBD2 covers 7 bases. V lost 2 bases and J lost 7; bases outside the gene matches: 9. Germline CDR1 reads SGHRS; CDR2 reads YFSETQ. CDR3 length: 15 amino acids. In DNA, the CDR3 is TGCGCCAGCAGCTTAAGTCTAGCGGAGGCGAATGAGCAGTTCTTC. Its protein product is CASSLSLAEANEQFF.

J is TRBJ1-2 and V is TRBV9; D gene unclear. The germline V and J ends were trimmed by 2 bases and 1 base, with 6 bases remaining between them. There are 13 residues in the CDR3. Germline CDR1 SGDLS, CDR2 YYNGEE. This chain's CDR3 is CASSVGYNYGYTF. The CDR3 nucleotides read TGTGCCAGCAGCGTCGGATATAACTATGGCTACACCTTC.

This clonotype has just a few counts. The chain uses TRBV5-8 and TRBJ2-3; D call uncertain. The CDR3 runs to 12 residues. Trimming stripped 6 bases from V and 6 bases from J, with 11 bases between. CDR1 is SGHTS and CDR2 is YDEGEE in the germline V gene. The chain's CDR3 is CASNLYRDTQYF. The CDR3 DNA reads as TGTGCCAGCAATCTGTACCGGGATACGCAGTATTTT.